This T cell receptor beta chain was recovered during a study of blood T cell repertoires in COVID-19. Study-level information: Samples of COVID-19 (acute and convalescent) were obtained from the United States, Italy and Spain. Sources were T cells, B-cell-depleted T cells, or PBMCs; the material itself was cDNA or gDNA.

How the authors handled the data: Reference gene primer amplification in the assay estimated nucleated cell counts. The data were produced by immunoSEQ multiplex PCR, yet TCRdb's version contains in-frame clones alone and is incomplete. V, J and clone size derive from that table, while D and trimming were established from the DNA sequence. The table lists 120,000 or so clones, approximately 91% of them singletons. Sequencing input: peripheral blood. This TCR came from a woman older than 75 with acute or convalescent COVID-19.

The CDR3 is CASSPREVRQPQHF. In nucleotides, the CDR3 is TGTGCCAGCAGTCCGAGGGAGGTCAGACAGCCCCAGCATTTT. The chain employs TRBV6-6 and TRBJ1-5; D call uncertain. The CDR3 runs 14 residues. V was shortened by 5 bases and J by 7 bases, with 15 bases between the two germline ends. CDR1 and CDR2 from the germline V gene are MNHNY and SVGAGI (reference sequence).